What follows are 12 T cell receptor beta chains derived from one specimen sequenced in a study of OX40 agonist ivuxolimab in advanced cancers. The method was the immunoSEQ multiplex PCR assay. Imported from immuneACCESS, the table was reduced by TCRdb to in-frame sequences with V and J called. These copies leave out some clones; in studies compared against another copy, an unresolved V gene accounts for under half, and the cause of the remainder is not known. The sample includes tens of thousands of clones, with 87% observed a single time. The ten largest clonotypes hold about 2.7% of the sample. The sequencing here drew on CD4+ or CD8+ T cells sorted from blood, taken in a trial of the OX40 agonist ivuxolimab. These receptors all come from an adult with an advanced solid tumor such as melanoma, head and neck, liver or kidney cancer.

As DNA, the CDR3 is TGCGCCAGCAGCTTCAAGGGGGAGACCCAGTACTTC. Protein product: CASSFKGETQYF. The chain employs TRBV5-1 and TRBJ2-5, with D perhaps matching TRBD1 (5 bases). Germline V CDR1 and CDR2: SGHRS, YFSETQ. This CDR3 is built from 12 residues. V dropped 2 bases and J dropped 5 bases, with 7 bases sitting between them.

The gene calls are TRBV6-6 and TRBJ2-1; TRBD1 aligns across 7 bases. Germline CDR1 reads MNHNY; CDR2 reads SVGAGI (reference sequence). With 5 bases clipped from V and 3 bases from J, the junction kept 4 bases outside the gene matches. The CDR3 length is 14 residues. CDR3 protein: CASSMTGYYNEQFF. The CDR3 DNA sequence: TGTGCCAGCAGTATGACAGGGTACTACAATGAGCAGTTCTTC.

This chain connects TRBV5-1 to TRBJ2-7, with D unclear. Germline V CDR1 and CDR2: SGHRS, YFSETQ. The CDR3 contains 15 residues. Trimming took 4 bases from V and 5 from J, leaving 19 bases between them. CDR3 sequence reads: CASSQSSGSFNEQYF. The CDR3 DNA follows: TGCGCCAGCAGCCAGTCGTCCGGGTCTTTTAACGAGCAGTACTTC. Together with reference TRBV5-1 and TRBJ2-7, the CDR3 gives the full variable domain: KAGVTQTPRYLIKTRGQQVTLSCSPISGHRSVSWYQQTPGQGLQFLFEYFSETQRNKGNFPGRFSGRQFSNSRSEMNVSTLELGDSALYLCASSQSSGSFNEQYFGPGTRLTVT.

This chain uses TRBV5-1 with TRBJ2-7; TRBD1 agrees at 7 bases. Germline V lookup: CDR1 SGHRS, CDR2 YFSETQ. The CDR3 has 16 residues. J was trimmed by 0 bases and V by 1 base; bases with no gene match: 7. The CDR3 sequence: CASSLHPGGRSYEQYF. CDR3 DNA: TGCGCCAGCAGCTTGCACCCAGGGGGACGCTCCTACGAGCAGTACTTC.

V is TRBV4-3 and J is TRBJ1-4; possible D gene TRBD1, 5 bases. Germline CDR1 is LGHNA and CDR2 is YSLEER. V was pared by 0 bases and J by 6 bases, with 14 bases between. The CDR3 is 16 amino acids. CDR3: CASSQDRGRADEKLFF. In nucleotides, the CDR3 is TGCGCCAGCAGCCAAGATAGGGGTAGAGCGGATGAAAAACTGTTTTTT.

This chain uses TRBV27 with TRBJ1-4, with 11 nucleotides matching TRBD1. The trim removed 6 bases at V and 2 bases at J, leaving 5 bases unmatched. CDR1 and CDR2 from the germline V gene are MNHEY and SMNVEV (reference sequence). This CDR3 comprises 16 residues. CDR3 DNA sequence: TGTGCCAGCAGGGGACAGGGGGGGGTGACTAATGAAAAACTGTTTTTT. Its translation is CASRGQGGVTNEKLFF.

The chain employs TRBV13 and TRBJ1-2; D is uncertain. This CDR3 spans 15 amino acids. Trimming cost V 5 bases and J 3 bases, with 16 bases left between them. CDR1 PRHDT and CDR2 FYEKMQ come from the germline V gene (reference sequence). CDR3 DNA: TGTGCCAGCAGCCCCCCGGGGTTTACCGACTATGGCTACACCTTC. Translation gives CASSPPGFTDYGYTF.

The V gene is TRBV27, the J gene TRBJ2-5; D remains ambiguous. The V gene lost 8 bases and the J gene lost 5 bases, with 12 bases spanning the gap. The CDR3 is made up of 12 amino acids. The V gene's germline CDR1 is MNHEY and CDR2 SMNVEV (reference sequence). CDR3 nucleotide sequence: TGTGCCAGCGCAACCTCTGGGGAGACCCAGTACTTC. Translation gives CASATSGETQYF.

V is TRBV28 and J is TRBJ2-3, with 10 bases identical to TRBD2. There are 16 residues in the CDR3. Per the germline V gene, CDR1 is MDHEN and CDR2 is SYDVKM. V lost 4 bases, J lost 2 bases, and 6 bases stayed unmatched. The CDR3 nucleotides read TGTGCCAGCAGTTCAAGCGGGAGGGCCCTCACAGATACGCAGTATTTT. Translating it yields CASSSSGRALTDTQYF.

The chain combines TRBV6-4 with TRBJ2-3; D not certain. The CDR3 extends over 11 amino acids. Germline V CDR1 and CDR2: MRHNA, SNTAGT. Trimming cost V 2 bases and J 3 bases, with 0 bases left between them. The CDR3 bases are TGTGCCAGCAGTGACACAGATACGCAGTATTTT. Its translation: CASSDTDTQYF.

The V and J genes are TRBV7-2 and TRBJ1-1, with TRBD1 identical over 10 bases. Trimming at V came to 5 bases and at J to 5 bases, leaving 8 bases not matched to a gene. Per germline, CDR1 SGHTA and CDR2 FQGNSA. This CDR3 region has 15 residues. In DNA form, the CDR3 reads TGTGCCAGCAGCGCCAGACAGGGGGCGGCAACTGAAGCTTTCTTT. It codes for CASSARQGAATEAFF. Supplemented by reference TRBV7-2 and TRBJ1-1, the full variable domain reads GAGVSQSPSNKVTEKGKDVELRCDPISGHTALYWYRQSLGQGLEFLIYFQGNSAPDKSGLPSDRFSAERTGGSVSTLTIQRTQQEDSAVYLCASSARQGAATEAFFGQGTRLTVV.

The CDR3, as DNA: TGTGCCAGCAACCGTAGGGATCAGCCCCAGCATTTT. Its translation: CASNRRDQPQHF. V is TRBV2 and J is TRBJ1-5, with unresolved D. Germline CDR1 reads SNHLY; CDR2 reads FYNNEI. The V and J ends lost 7 bases and 5 bases respectively, with 9 bases between them. This CDR3 spans 12 amino acids.